The sequence of this TCR beta chain was determined in a study of blood T cell repertoires in COVID-19. This table comes from immunoSEQ multiplex PCR, and its TCRdb copy is limited to in-frame clones, with some not included. The sample has approximately 160,000 clones, more than 80% seen once; the top ten hold roughly 2.1%. Between the trimmed V and J ends, which lost 5 bases and 2 bases, there was a span of 15 bases. The germline V gene has CDR1 SGHTA and CDR2 FQGNSA. The CDR3 runs to 15 residues. The TCR originated in a woman aged 55-70 years with COVID-19, enrolled during active disease. This chain uses TRBV7-2 with TRBJ1-2, with D perhaps matching TRBD1 (6 bases). Specimen: peripheral blood. For the CDR3, the DNA is TGTGCCAGCAGCGCACCACAGGGTCGGAACTATGGCTACACCTTC. It codes for CASSAPQGRNYGYTF.